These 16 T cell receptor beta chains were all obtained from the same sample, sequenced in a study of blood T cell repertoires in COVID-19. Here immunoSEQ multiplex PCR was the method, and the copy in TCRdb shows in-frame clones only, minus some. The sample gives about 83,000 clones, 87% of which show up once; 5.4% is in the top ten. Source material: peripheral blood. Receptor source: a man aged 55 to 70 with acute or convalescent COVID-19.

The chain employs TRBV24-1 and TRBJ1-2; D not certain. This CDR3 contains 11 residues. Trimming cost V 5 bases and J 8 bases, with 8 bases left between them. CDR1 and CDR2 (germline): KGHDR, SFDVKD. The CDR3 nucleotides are TGTGCCACCAGTGCCTCGGGGGGCTACACCTTC. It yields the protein CATSASGGYTF.

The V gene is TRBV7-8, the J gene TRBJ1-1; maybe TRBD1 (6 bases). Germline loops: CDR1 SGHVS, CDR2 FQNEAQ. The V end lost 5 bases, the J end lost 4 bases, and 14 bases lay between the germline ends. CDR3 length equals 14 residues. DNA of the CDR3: TGTGCCAGCAGCGCAACCACAGGGTCCACTGAAGCTTTCTTT. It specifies CASSATTGSTEAFF.

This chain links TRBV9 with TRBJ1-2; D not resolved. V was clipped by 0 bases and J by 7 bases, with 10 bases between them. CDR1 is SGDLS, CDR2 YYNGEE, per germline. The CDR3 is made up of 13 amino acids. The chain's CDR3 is CASSVASSGGYTF. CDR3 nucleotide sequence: TGTGCCAGCAGCGTAGCCTCTTCCGGTGGCTACACCTTC.

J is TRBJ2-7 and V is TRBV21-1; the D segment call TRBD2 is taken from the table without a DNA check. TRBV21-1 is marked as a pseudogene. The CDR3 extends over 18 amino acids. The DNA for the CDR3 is TGTGCCAGCAGCAAGGTCTTGGTGACCGGGACTAGTTTCCACGAGCAGTACTTC. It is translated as CASSKVLVTGTSFHEQYF.

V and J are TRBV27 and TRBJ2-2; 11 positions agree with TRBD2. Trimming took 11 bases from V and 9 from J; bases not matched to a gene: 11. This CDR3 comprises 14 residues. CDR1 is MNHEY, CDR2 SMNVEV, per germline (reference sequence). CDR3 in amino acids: CAAGGLAGGWELFF. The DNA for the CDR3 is TGTGCCGCAGGAGGGCTAGCGGGGGGCTGGGAGCTGTTTTTT.

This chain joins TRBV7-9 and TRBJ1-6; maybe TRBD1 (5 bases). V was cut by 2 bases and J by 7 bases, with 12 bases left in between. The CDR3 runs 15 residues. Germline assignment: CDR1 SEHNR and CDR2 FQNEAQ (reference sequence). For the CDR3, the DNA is TGTGCCAGCAGCTTACCCCAGACAGAAAATTCACCCCTCCACTTT. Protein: CASSLPQTENSPLHF.

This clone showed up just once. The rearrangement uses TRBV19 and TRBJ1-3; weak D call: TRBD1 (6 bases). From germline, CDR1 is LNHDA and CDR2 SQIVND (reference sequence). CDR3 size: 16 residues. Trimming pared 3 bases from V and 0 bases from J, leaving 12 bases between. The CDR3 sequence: CASSISQGHSGNTIYF. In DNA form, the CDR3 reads TGTGCCAGTAGTATCAGTCAGGGGCACTCTGGAAACACCATATATTTT.

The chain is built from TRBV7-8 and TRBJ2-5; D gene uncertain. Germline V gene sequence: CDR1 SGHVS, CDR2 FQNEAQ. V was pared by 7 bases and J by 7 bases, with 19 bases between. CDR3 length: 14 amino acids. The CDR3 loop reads CASIEIARGSTQYF. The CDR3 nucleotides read TGTGCCAGCATCGAAATCGCTCGAGGTTCGACCCAGTACTTC.

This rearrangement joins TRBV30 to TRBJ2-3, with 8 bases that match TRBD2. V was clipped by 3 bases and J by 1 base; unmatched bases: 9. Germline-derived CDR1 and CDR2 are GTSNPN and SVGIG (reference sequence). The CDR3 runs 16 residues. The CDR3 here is CAWRGGGIRGTDTQYF. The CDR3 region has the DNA TGTGCCTGGAGAGGCGGGGGGATTAGGGGCACAGATACGCAGTATTTT.

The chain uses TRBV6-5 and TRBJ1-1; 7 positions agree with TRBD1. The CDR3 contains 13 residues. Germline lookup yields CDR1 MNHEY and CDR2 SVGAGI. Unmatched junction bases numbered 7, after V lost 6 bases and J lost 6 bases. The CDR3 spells CASSTTGVAEAFF. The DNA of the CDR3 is TGTGCCAGCAGCACCACAGGGGTCGCTGAAGCTTTCTTT.

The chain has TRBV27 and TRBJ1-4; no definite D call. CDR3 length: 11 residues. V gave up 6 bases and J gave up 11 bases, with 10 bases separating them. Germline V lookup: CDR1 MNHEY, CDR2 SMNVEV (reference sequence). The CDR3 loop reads CASRHGLKLFF. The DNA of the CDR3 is TGTGCCAGCAGGCATGGACTGAAACTGTTTTTT.

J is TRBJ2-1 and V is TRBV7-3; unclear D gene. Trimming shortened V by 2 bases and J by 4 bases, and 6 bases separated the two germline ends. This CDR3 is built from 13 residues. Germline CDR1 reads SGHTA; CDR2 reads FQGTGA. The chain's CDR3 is CASSLQAYNEQFF. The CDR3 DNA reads TGTGCCAGCAGCTTACAAGCATACAATGAGCAGTTCTTC.

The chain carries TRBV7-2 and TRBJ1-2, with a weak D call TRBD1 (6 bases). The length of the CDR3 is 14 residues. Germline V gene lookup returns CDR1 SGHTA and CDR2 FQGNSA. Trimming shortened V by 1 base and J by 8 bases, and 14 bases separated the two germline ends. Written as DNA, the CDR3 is TGTGCCAGCAGCTTAGGGACAGCAAAACAAGGCTACACCTTC. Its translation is CASSLGTAKQGYTF. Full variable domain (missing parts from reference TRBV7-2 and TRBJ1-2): GAGVSQSPSNKVTEKGKDVELRCDPISGHTALYWYRQSLGQGLEFLIYFQGNSAPDKSGLPSDRFSAERTGGSVSTLTIQRTQQEDSAVYLCASSLGTAKQGYTFGSGTRLTVV.

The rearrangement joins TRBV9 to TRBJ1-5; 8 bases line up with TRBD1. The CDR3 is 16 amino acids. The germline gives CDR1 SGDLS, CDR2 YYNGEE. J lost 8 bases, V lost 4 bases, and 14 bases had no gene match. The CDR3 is CASSPTGQGNGEPQHF. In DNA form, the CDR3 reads TGTGCCAGCAGCCCAACAGGACAGGGTAATGGTGAGCCCCAGCATTTT.

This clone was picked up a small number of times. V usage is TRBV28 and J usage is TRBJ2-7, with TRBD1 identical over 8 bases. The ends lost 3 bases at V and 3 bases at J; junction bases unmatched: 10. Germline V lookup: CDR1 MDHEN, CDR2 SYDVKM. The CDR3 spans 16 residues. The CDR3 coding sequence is TGTGCCAGCAGTTTGATAGGACAGGGAATAGTCTACGAGCAGTACTTC. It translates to CASSLIGQGIVYEQYF.

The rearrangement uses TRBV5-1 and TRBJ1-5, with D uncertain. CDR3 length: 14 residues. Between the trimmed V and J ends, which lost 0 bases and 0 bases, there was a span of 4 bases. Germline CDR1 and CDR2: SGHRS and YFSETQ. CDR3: CASSLDGSNQPQHF. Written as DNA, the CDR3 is TGCGCCAGCAGCTTGGACGGTAGCAATCAGCCCCAGCATTTT.